This passage covers 25 T cell receptor beta chains from one sample sequenced in a study of shared clonotypes between healthy human individuals. Generated by immunoSEQ multiplex PCR, the TCRdb table keeps only in-frame clones and is missing some. The sample has around 1.1 million clones, 70% to 80% seen once. The material sequenced was memory CD4+ T cells from PBMCs. Indicated subset: CD45RA-negative fraction. The receptors stem from a man aged 18-30 years in good health. Some clones in this sample may be carry-over from other donors' samples.

In DNA, the CDR3 is TGTGCCAGCACTCGACAGTTTAACAATGAGCAGTTCTTC. Encoded protein: CASTRQFNNEQFF. The chain combines TRBV28 with TRBJ2-1, with a possible D match to TRBD1 (5 bases). Trimming left V 7 bases short and J 5 bases short, with 12 bases between. This CDR3 spans 13 amino acids. Germline lookup yields CDR1 MDHEN and CDR2 SYDVKM. The whole variable domain, filled in from reference TRBV28 and TRBJ2-1, reads DVKVTQSSRYLVKRTGEKVFLECVQDMDHENMFWYRQDPGLGLRLIYFSYDVKMKEKGDIPEGYSVSREKKERFSLILESASTNQTSMYLCASTRQFNNEQFFGPGTRLTVL.

This clone was observed once. The J gene is TRBJ2-5, the V gene TRBV30; 7 bases are a match to TRBD2. J lost 2 bases, V lost 3 bases, and 9 bases had no gene match. Per germline, CDR1 GTSNPN and CDR2 SVGIG (reference sequence). The CDR3 sequence is 15 residues long. CDR3 region: CAWRKPGGVQETQYF. The CDR3 DNA reads as TGTGCCTGGAGGAAACCTGGGGGGGTGCAAGAGACCCAGTACTTC. Complete variable domain (other parts from reference TRBV30 and TRBJ2-5): SQTIHQWPATLVQPVGSPLSLECTVEGTSNPNLYWYRQAAGRGLQLLFYSVGIGQISSEVPQNLSASRPQDRQFILSSKKLLLSDSGFYLCAWRKPGGVQETQYFGPGTRLLVL.

The chain recombines TRBV6-1 with TRBJ2-5; possibly TRBD2 for D (6 bases). CDR1 is MNHNS and CDR2 is SASEGT in the germline V gene. CDR3 length: 15 amino acids. Trimming removed 2 bases from V and 4 bases from J, with 14 bases in between. CDR3 loop: CASSELRQGGETQYF. The CDR3 DNA is TGTGCCAGCAGTGAACTAAGGCAGGGAGGAGAGACCCAGTACTTC.

The chain couples TRBV28 to TRBJ2-1; tentatively, D is TRBD2 (6 bases). Germline V gives CDR1 MDHEN, CDR2 SYDVKM. The V gene lost 6 bases and the J gene lost 6 bases, with 15 bases spanning the gap. The length of the CDR3 is 14 residues. The CDR3 loop is CASSHIGTGNEQFF. For the CDR3, the DNA is TGTGCCAGCAGCCACATCGGGACTGGCAATGAGCAGTTCTTC.

The chain recombines TRBV18 with TRBJ1-5, with 9 nucleotides matching TRBD1. There are 16 residues in the CDR3. Losses at the gene ends were 2 bases for V and 3 bases for J; bases not matched to a gene: 5. Germline CDR1 is KGHSH and CDR2 is LQKENI. CDR3 DNA sequence: TGTGCCAGCTCACCAATGAGACAGGGGGACAATCAGCCCCAGCATTTT. Translating gives CASSPMRQGDNQPQHF.

The V gene is TRBV6-1, the J gene TRBJ1-3; D is ambiguous. This CDR3 is 13 amino acids long. Germline CDR1 reads MNHNS; CDR2 reads SASEGT. V lost 7 bases and J 4 bases, leaving 11 bases between the germline ends. The CDR3 reads CASKKHEGNTIYF. The CDR3 coding sequence is TGTGCCAGCAAAAAACATGAGGGAAACACCATATATTTT.

The V gene is TRBV6-6, the J gene TRBJ1-1; 11 nucleotides agree with TRBD1. Trimming removed 6 bases from V and 8 bases from J; junction bases left unmatched: 2. There are 12 residues in the CDR3. The V gene's germline CDR1 is MNHNY and CDR2 SVGAGI (reference sequence). The chain's CDR3 is CASRGTGGEAFF. In nucleotides, the CDR3 is TGTGCCAGCAGAGGGACAGGGGGAGAAGCTTTCTTT.

The J gene is TRBJ1-2, the V gene TRBV28, with TRBD1 matching over 8 bases. This CDR3 is 14 amino acids long. Germline CDR1 is MDHEN and CDR2 is SYDVKM. Trimming at V came to 5 bases and at J to 4 bases, leaving 6 bases not matched to a gene. CDR3 nucleotides: TGTGCCAGCAGTCCGACAGGGGAAAGCTATGGCTACACCTTC. It encodes CASSPTGESYGYTF.

The CDR3 is CASSRGDSTFNEQFF. The CDR3 region has the DNA TGTGCCAGCAGCCGTGGGGACAGCACATTCAATGAGCAGTTCTTC. The V gene is TRBV11-3, the J gene TRBJ2-1; 7 bases agree with TRBD1. J was trimmed by 6 bases and V by 5 bases; bases with no gene match: 10. This CDR3 is 15 amino acids long. Germline V gene sequence: CDR1 SGHNT, CDR2 YENEEA.

This clone showed up just once. The chain carries TRBV5-1 and TRBJ2-7; TRBD1 aligns across 7 bases. The V and J ends lost 4 bases and 0 bases, in that order; junction bases with no gene match: 10. Germline CDR1 reads SGHRS; CDR2 reads YFSETQ. CDR3 length: 16 amino acids. This CDR3 is CASSNADRAASYEQYF. Written as DNA, the CDR3 is TGCGCCAGCAGCAACGCCGACAGGGCCGCCTCCTACGAGCAGTACTTC.

A few counts support this clone. V and J are TRBV5-4 and TRBJ2-3; D not certain. V was trimmed by 1 base and J by 2 bases, leaving 8 bases between them. The CDR3 totals 14 residues. Germline V gives CDR1 SGHNT, CDR2 YYREEE (reference sequence). CDR3 DNA sequence: TGTGCCAGCAGCTTGCGGCATCACACAGATACGCAGTATTTT. This codes for CASSLRHHTDTQYF.

This clone was picked up a small number of times. The gene calls are TRBV4-1 and TRBJ2-1; D is unresolved. The germline gives CDR1 MGHRA, CDR2 YSYEKL. The CDR3 has 18 residues. The V gene lost 1 base and the J gene lost 8 bases, with 24 bases spanning the gap. The CDR3 loop reads CASSQGGLVAFTVHEQFF. The CDR3 DNA is TGCGCCAGCAGCCAAGGGGGTCTGGTGGCCTTCACCGTCCATGAGCAGTTCTTC.

The sample holds one count of this clone. The chain uses TRBV19 and TRBJ1-5; 8 nucleotides agree with TRBD1. This CDR3 has 15 residues. CDR1 is LNHDA, CDR2 SQIVND, per germline (reference sequence). J was trimmed by 1 base and V by 2 bases; bases with no gene match: 1. CDR3 bases: TGTGCCAGTAGTATACAGGGGGCAAGCAATCAGCCCCAGCATTTT. It specifies CASSIQGASNQPQHF.

This chain links TRBV10-1 with TRBJ2-1; 13 bases line up with TRBD2. The ends lost 0 bases at V and 9 bases at J; junction bases unmatched: 5. Per germline, CDR1 WNHNN and CDR2 SYGVQD (reference sequence). This CDR3 has 16 amino acids. Written as DNA, the CDR3 is TGCGCCAGCAGTGAGTCCCGGACTAGCGGGAGTTTTGAGCAGTTCTTC. Translating gives CASSESRTSGSFEQFF.

Remarks on this clone: It may be a read error: a sequence one base away is much more abundant. The sample carries other DNA sequences with the same CDR3. V is TRBV6-5 and J is TRBJ2-7, with TRBD1 matching 10 bases. The CDR3 is 14 amino acids. Per the germline V gene, CDR1 is MNHEY and CDR2 is SVGAGI. The J segment lost 2 bases and the V segment lost 2 bases, leaving 0 bases of the junction unmatched. DNA of the CDR3: TGTGCCAGCAGTTACGGGACAGGGGCCTACGAGCAGTACTTC. Its translation is CASSYGTGAYEQYF.

This clone occurred a few times. V is TRBV28 and J is TRBJ1-2, with D perhaps TRBD1 (5 bases). The CDR3 loop spans 15 amino acids. V lost 3 bases and J lost 7, with 18 bases in between. The germline gives CDR1 MDHEN, CDR2 SYDVKM. The CDR3 region has the DNA TGTGCCAGCAGTTTCCACCCCCGACGGAGGGGTGGCTACACCTTC. Translation gives CASSFHPRRRGGYTF.

J is TRBJ2-5 and V is TRBV7-3, with 10 positions matching TRBD2. Per germline, CDR1 SGHTA and CDR2 FQGTGA. The CDR3 spans 16 residues. V lost 3 bases to trimming and J lost 2 bases; unmatched junction nucleotides: 6. The CDR3 is CASSLISSGGQETQYF. The CDR3 DNA follows: TGTGCCAGCAGCTTGATCTCTAGCGGGGGTCAAGAGACCCAGTACTTC.

This chain joins TRBV9 and TRBJ1-3; D possibly corresponds to TRBD1 (6 bases). V shed 4 bases and J shed 0 bases, with 14 bases lying between them. Germline CDR1 SGDLS, CDR2 YYNGEE. The CDR3 is 16 residues long. This CDR3 reads CASSPAGGASGNTIYF. DNA for the CDR3: TGTGCCAGCAGCCCGGCGGGGGGCGCCTCTGGAAACACCATATATTTT.

This clone was picked up one time. This chain connects TRBV28 to TRBJ1-3, with TRBD1 as a possible D gene (6 bases). Per germline, CDR1 MDHEN and CDR2 SYDVKM. V lost 5 bases and J 2 bases, leaving 13 bases between the germline ends. The CDR3 is 15 residues long. This chain's CDR3 is CASSIPGHAGNTIYF. In nucleotides, the CDR3 is TGTGCCAGCAGTATACCGGGACATGCTGGAAACACCATATATTTT.

Only one count was recorded for this clone. The chain combines TRBV5-1 with TRBJ2-7; perhaps TRBD2 as D (6 bases). CDR1 is SGHRS and CDR2 is YFSETQ in the germline V gene. V was shortened by 2 bases and J by 6 bases, with 15 bases between the two germline ends. The CDR3 contains 14 residues. The DNA of the CDR3 is TGCGCCAGCAGCTTCGGAGGGTTGGGCTCCGAGCAGTACTTC. This encodes CASSFGGLGSEQYF. Filled out from reference TRBV5-1 and TRBJ2-7, the complete variable domain reads KAGVTQTPRYLIKTRGQQVTLSCSPISGHRSVSWYQQTPGQGLQFLFEYFSETQRNKGNFPGRFSGRQFSNSRSEMNVSTLELGDSALYLCASSFGGLGSEQYFGPGTRLTVT.

The sample holds many counts of this clone. This chain joins TRBV6-4 and TRBJ2-2; D is perhaps TRBD1 (6 bases). V lost 0 bases and J 3 bases, leaving 8 bases between the germline ends. Germline CDR1 and CDR2: MRHNA and SNTAGT. This CDR3 comprises 15 residues. The CDR3 DNA reads as TGTGCCAGCAGTGACTCGAACAGGGACACCGGGGAGCTGTTTTTT. Protein: CASSDSNRDTGELFF.

The rearrangement links TRBV28 to TRBJ2-3, with 11 bases that match TRBD2. V gave up 8 bases and J gave up 2 bases; unmatched junction bases: 3. The CDR3 extends over 14 amino acids. Germline lookup yields CDR1 MDHEN and CDR2 SYDVKM. The DNA of the CDR3 is TGTGCCAGCGGACTAGCGGGTCTCACAGATACGCAGTATTTT. Protein: CASGLAGLTDTQYF.

This chain uses TRBV5-6 with TRBJ2-7; D is undetermined. CDR1 and CDR2 (germline): SGHDT, YYEEEE. V lost 0 bases and J 4 bases, leaving 2 bases between the germline ends. This CDR3 is built from 11 residues. The CDR3 DNA reads TGTGCCAGCAGCTTGGGGTACGAGCAGTACTTC. Translated, it gives CASSLGYEQYF.

The chain has TRBV7-2 and TRBJ1-5, with D maybe TRBD1 (5 bases). Trimming removed 1 base from V and 4 bases from J, with 14 bases in between. Per the germline V gene, CDR1 is SGHTA and CDR2 is FQGNSA. There are 16 residues in the CDR3. Here the CDR3 reads CASSLGDPRNNQPQHF. In DNA, the CDR3 is TGTGCCAGCAGCTTAGGGGACCCAAGAAATAATCAGCCCCAGCATTTT.

The chain carries TRBV9 and TRBJ1-4; no definite D call. The CDR3 extends over 14 amino acids. V was clipped by 0 bases and J by 1 base, with 4 bases between them. The V gene's germline CDR1 is SGDLS and CDR2 YYNGEE. CDR3 bases: TGTGCCAGCAGCGTAGAAGGAACTAATGAAAAACTGTTTTTT. Translation gives CASSVEGTNEKLFF. Drawing the rest from reference TRBV9 and TRBJ1-4, the complete variable domain is DSGVTQTPKHLITATGQRVTLRCSPRSGDLSVYWYQQSLDQGLQFLIQYYNGEERAKGNILERFSAQQFPDLHSELNLSSLELGDSALYFCASSVEGTNEKLFFGSGTQLSVL.